This T cell receptor beta chain appears in the sequencing data of a study of T cell repertoires in cytomegalovirus infection. Looking at the study overall: TCR beta signatures that were public indicated CMV infection and matching HLA type.

TCRdb re-called the reads through MiXCR, storing one row per CDR3 protein. The data show about 740,000 distinct CDR3 sequences, with less than 40% seen just once and around 2.6% held by the top ten. Study-wide points: Carriers of CMV plus the relevant HLA were identified by cumulative public TCR beta family frequency.

Germline CDR1 reads DFQATT; CDR2 reads SNEGSKA (reference sequence). This CDR3 is built from 14 residues. This clonotype occurred a few times. Antigen: not known. Germline and junction disagree at one end, which may indicate a read error. The V call is TRBV20-1, the J call TRBJ2-3; possible D gene TRBD2, 5 bases. The sequence derives from a human donor in good health (CMV status not recorded). Some clones in this sample may be carry-over from other donors' samples. Sequencing input: PBMCs. CDR3 bases: TGCAGTGCGAGAGAGGGAGTTATTACGGATACGCAGTATTTT. Residues: CSAREGVITDTQYF.